The 19 T cell receptor beta chains below all came from one sample that was sequenced in a study of long-term antiretroviral therapy in people with HIV. immunoSEQ v3.0 was run at survey level. Method: immunoSEQ multiplex PCR; TCRdb's copy keeps in-frame clones and lacks some. The data contain tens of thousands of clones, 85% of them seen just once; the ten biggest clones take up roughly 4.4%. The source was unsorted PBMCs, collected around 3.3 years after starting antiretroviral therapy. The receptors were sampled from a man between 18 and 29 years old with HIV.

The CDR3 here is CATNPGLAGAEEQYF. The CDR3 coding sequence is TGTGCCACCAACCCGGGACTAGCGGGAGCCGAAGAGCAGTACTTC. The V and J genes are TRBV15 and TRBJ2-7; 14 bases are shared with TRBD2. V lost 7 bases, J lost 7 bases, and 9 bases stayed unmatched. This CDR3 has 15 residues. Per the germline V gene, CDR1 is LNHNV and CDR2 is YYDKDF (reference sequence).

The chain links TRBV7-6 to TRBJ2-7; 12 bases match TRBD1. This CDR3 comprises 14 residues. Germline CDR1 SGHVS, CDR2 FNYEAQ. Trimming removed 5 bases from V and 6 bases from J; junction bases left unmatched: 5. Here the CDR3 reads CASSIRDRGREQYF. The CDR3 nucleotides read TGTGCCAGCAGCATACGGGACAGGGGGCGCGAGCAGTACTTC.

This clone has only one observation. The junction departs from the called germline gene at one end, perhaps through a read error. V usage is TRBV27 and J usage is TRBJ2-5; D may be TRBD1 (5 bases). The CDR3 runs 13 residues. CDR1 MNHEY and CDR2 SMNVEV come from the germline V gene (reference sequence). CDR3 DNA: TGTGCCAGCAGTATGACAGACCCAGAGGCCCAGTACTTC. Protein: CASSMTDPEAQYF.

CDR3 nucleotides: TGTGCCAGCAGTTCATGGGGGGGGCGAAAGGTGAACACTGAAGCTTTCTTT. It encodes CASSSWGGRKVNTEAFF. The chain carries TRBV28 and TRBJ1-1, with D possibly matching TRBD1 (6 bases). The CDR3 covers 17 residues. The germline CDR1 and CDR2 sequences are MDHEN and SYDVKM. V was clipped by 4 bases and J by 0 bases, with 18 bases between them.

For the CDR3, the DNA is TGTGCCAGCAGCTACCCGGACAGGGCGAACACTGAAGCTTTCTTT. Its translation is CASSYPDRANTEAFF. The chain uses TRBV5-6 and TRBJ1-1; 8 bases align to TRBD1. Germline loops: CDR1 SGHDT, CDR2 YYEEEE. V gave up 3 bases and J gave up 1 base; unmatched junction bases: 5. The CDR3 is made up of 15 amino acids.

This clone was found once. The DNA of the CDR3 is TGTGCCAGTAGTAGGACCCCGAATATGAACACTGAAGCTTTCTTT. It codes for CASSRTPNMNTEAFF. V gene TRBV19 combines with J gene TRBJ1-1; unclear D gene. Germline-derived CDR1 and CDR2 are LNHDA and SQIVND (reference sequence). With 4 bases removed from V and 0 bases from J, the gap between germline ends came to 12 bases. The CDR3 is 15 amino acids.

A few counts support this clone. The V gene is TRBV4-3, the J gene TRBJ2-7, with TRBD2 matching 7 bases. CDR3 length: 14 amino acids. Germline CDR1 reads LGHNA; CDR2 reads YSLEER. The V gene end was trimmed by 1 base and the J gene end by 5 bases; junction bases not matched to a gene: 5. CDR3 coding DNA: TGCGCCAGCAGCCAAGGACTAGCAGGCGACGAGCAGTACTTC. Translation gives CASSQGLAGDEQYF.

The chain recombines TRBV28 with TRBJ1-1; the D gene is possibly TRBD1 (5 bases). Per germline, CDR1 MDHEN and CDR2 SYDVKM. Trimming took off 2 bases at V and 5 bases at J, with 12 bases between the two ends. The CDR3 is made up of 14 amino acids. DNA of the CDR3: TGTGCCAGCAGTTTAGTGGAATGGGGGACTGAAGCTTTCTTT. This sequence encodes CASSLVEWGTEAFF.

CDR3 sequence (DNA): TGTGCCAGCAGCCGCTCAACCTACGAGCAGTACTTC. Residues: CASSRSTYEQYF. V is TRBV6-5 and J is TRBJ2-7; unclear D gene. The germline V gene encodes CDR1 MNHEY and CDR2 SVGAGI. The length of the CDR3 is 12 residues. V lost 6 bases and J 2 bases, leaving 8 bases between the germline ends.

The chain is built from TRBV5-1 and TRBJ2-7; a weak D match, TRBD1 (5 bases). The germline V and J ends were trimmed by 0 bases and 2 bases, with 9 bases remaining between them. The CDR3 is 14 amino acids. The germline V gene encodes CDR1 SGHRS and CDR2 YFSETQ. The CDR3, as DNA: TGCGCCAGCAGCTTGGCCCAGGGAACCTACGAGCAGTACTTC. Residues: CASSLAQGTYEQYF. The whole variable domain, remainder taken from reference TRBV5-1 and TRBJ2-7, is KAGVTQTPRYLIKTRGQQVTLSCSPISGHRSVSWYQQTPGQGLQFLFEYFSETQRNKGNFPGRFSGRQFSNSRSEMNVSTLELGDSALYLCASSLAQGTYEQYFGPGTRLTVT.

This sequence joins TRBV4-1 and TRBJ2-7; maybe TRBD1 (5 bases). The CDR3 has 13 residues. Deletions cut 1 base from V and 7 bases from J, with 11 bases between. The germline CDR1 and CDR2 sequences are MGHRA and YSYEKL. The CDR3 loop reads CASSQVGAAEQYF. The CDR3 nucleotides are TGCGCCAGCAGCCAAGTTGGGGCAGCGGAGCAGTACTTC.

The chain carries TRBV2 and TRBJ2-7; possible D gene TRBD2, 6 bases. V dropped 6 bases and J dropped 3 bases, with 12 bases sitting between them. Germline CDR1 reads SNHLY; CDR2 reads FYNNEI. This CDR3 region has 13 residues. For the CDR3, the DNA is TGTGCCAGCAGGGGAGGATATGGCTACGAGCAGTACTTC. Translation: CASRGGYGYEQYF.

V gene TRBV11-2 combines with J gene TRBJ2-1, with a tentative D call TRBD1 (6 bases). This CDR3 has 18 amino acids. The V gene lost 5 bases and the J gene lost 2 bases, with 22 bases spanning the gap. Germline CDR1 reads SGHAT; CDR2 reads FQNNGV. The CDR3 bases are TGTGCCAGCAGCCCCCTACGGGCCCAGACAGGCCCCTACAATGAGCAGTTCTTC. It yields the protein CASSPLRAQTGPYNEQFF.

This chain uses TRBV28 with TRBJ2-7; the match to TRBD2 covers 7 bases. Germline CDR1 reads MDHEN; CDR2 reads SYDVKM. Trimming took 6 bases from V and 2 from J; bases not matched to a gene: 7. This CDR3 has 14 residues. The CDR3 sequence is CASRGRDGAYEQYF. The CDR3 DNA reads TGTGCCAGCAGGGGGAGGGACGGGGCCTACGAGCAGTACTTC. Full variable domain (outside the CDR3, taken from reference TRBV28 and TRBJ2-7): DVKVTQSSRYLVKRTGEKVFLECVQDMDHENMFWYRQDPGLGLRLIYFSYDVKMKEKGDIPEGYSVSREKKERFSLILESASTNQTSMYLCASRGRDGAYEQYFGPGTRLTVT.

The chain joins TRBV14 to TRBJ2-7; D may be TRBD2 (5 bases). Germline-derived CDR1 and CDR2 are SGHDN and FVKESK. Trimming removed 4 bases at V and 1 base at J, with 14 bases between. The CDR3 loop spans 15 amino acids. CDR3 loop: CASSRPPGGSYEQYF. DNA for the CDR3: TGTGCCAGCAGCCGTCCGCCTGGCGGGTCCTACGAGCAGTACTTC.

The chain is built from TRBV4-1 and TRBJ1-1; 8 bases are shared with TRBD1. This CDR3 has 17 amino acids. V lost 1 base and J lost 5; bases outside the gene matches: 12. In germline, CDR1 is MGHRA, CDR2 YSYEKL. CDR3: CASSQGPTTGEKTEAFF. The CDR3 DNA sequence: TGCGCCAGCAGCCAAGGGCCTACGACAGGGGAGAAGACTGAAGCTTTCTTT.

V is TRBV6-6 and J is TRBJ2-7; possibly TRBD1 or TRBD2 for D (6 bases each). With 2 bases removed from V and 4 bases from J, the gap between germline ends came to 9 bases. The germline V gene has CDR1 MNHNY and CDR2 SVGAGI (reference sequence). This CDR3 is built from 13 residues. This chain's CDR3 is CASSYRGPYEQYF. The CDR3 coding sequence is TGTGCCAGCAGTTACCGGGGGCCGTACGAGCAGTACTTC.

This clone was picked up a small number of times. The rearrangement links TRBV7-2 to TRBJ2-1; 8 nucleotides match TRBD2. After removal of 5 bases from V and 5 bases from J, the junction contained 8 bases not matched to a gene. The CDR3 is 15 residues long. CDR1 and CDR2 from the germline V gene are SGHTA and FQGNSA. In DNA form, the CDR3 reads TGTGCCAGCAGCCGAACCGGGACTAGTAACAATGAGCAGTTCTTC. The encoded protein is CASSRTGTSNNEQFF.

The DNA of the CDR3 is TGTGCCAGCAGCTTGGAGGCAACTGAAGCTTTCTTT. Amino acids: CASSLEATEAFF. This rearrangement joins TRBV5-6 to TRBJ1-1, with unresolved D. This CDR3 region has 12 residues. CDR1 is SGHDT, CDR2 YYEEEE, per germline. With 0 bases removed from V and 5 bases from J, the gap between germline ends came to 5 bases.